The 26 T cell receptor beta chains in this list originate from one sample, sequenced in a study of CD8 T cells in Susac syndrome. Random-hexamer reverse transcription was applied to roughly 0.5 to 1 ug RNA. TCRdb reprocessed the immunoSEQ multiplex PCR reads via MiXCR and lists one record per CDR3 protein. Here the sample spans approximately 130,000 distinct CDR3 sequences, under 95% being singletons. Material: CD8+ T cells from PBMCs. The receptors stem from a human donor with multiple sclerosis.

The chain combines TRBV28 with TRBJ1-1; D is possibly TRBD1 (5 bases). The CDR3 covers 14 residues. CDR1 is MDHEN, CDR2 SYDVKM, per germline. V was clipped by 5 bases and J by 0 bases, with 10 bases between them. CDR3: CASSPRGLNTEAFF. The CDR3 DNA follows: TGTGCCAGCAGTCCCCGGGGCCTGAACACTGAAGCTTTCTTT.

CDR3 in amino acids: CASSLQYEQFF. Here the CDR3 DNA reads TGTGCCAGCAGCCTCCAATATGAGCAGTTCTTC. V gene TRBV5-6 combines with J gene TRBJ2-1, with D uncertain. Between the trimmed V and J ends, which lost 4 bases and 8 bases, there was a span of 7 bases. Germline values: CDR1 SGHDT, CDR2 YYEEEE. There are 11 residues in the CDR3.

The rearrangement joins TRBV6-5 to TRBJ2-1; 12 nucleotides align to TRBD2. The CDR3 length is 15 residues. The germline gives CDR1 MNHEY, CDR2 SVGAGI. Unmatched junction bases numbered 7, after V lost 6 bases and J lost 7 bases. Here the CDR3 DNA reads TGTGCCAGCAGCGCGACTAGCGGGAGTTTTAATGAGCAGTTCTTC. It specifies CASSATSGSFNEQFF.

The chain couples TRBV5-6 to TRBJ2-3; no definite D call. Germline V gene data show CDR1 as SGHDT and CDR2 as YYEEEE. Deletions cut 0 bases from V and 7 bases from J, with 6 bases between. The CDR3 is 12 amino acids. The CDR3 region is CASSLADHTQYF. CDR3 sequence (DNA): TGTGCCAGCAGCTTGGCCGATCATACGCAGTATTTT.

J is TRBJ2-3 and V is TRBV29-1; no reliable D call. From germline, CDR1 is SQVTM and CDR2 ANQGSEA. The CDR3 loop spans 14 amino acids. Trimming stripped 3 bases from V and 1 base from J, with 11 bases between. The CDR3 DNA reads as TGCAGCGTTGAGGATCAGGCTCGCACAGATACGCAGTATTTT. Protein: CSVEDQARTDTQYF.

The gene calls are TRBV28 and TRBJ2-1; D is unclear. Between the trimmed V and J ends, which lost 5 bases and 8 bases, there was a span of 13 bases. This CDR3 comprises 13 residues. Germline-derived CDR1 and CDR2 are MDHEN and SYDVKM. The CDR3 bases are TGTGCCAGCAGTCTTAACCCAAGAGATGAGCAGTTCTTC. Protein product: CASSLNPRDEQFF.

The chain employs TRBV6-2 or TRBV6-3 and TRBJ2-7, with D tentatively TRBD1 (7 bases). Trimming took 2 bases from V and 3 from J, leaving 14 bases between them. From germline, CDR1 is MNHEY and CDR2 SVGEGT. The CDR3 has 15 amino acids. The CDR3 sequence is CASSYTPGGNYEQYF. The CDR3 DNA reads TGTGCCAGCAGTTACACCCCAGGGGGGAACTACGAGCAGTACTTC.

This chain uses TRBV27 with TRBJ2-4, with D perhaps TRBD2 (5 bases). CDR3 size: 13 residues. Germline V gene sequence: CDR1 MNHEY, CDR2 SMNVEV (reference sequence). Trimming took off 3 bases at V and 14 bases at J, with 17 bases between the two ends. The CDR3 region has the DNA TGTGCCAGCAGTTTGGTGGTCGGGGAAACAAAGTACTTC. Protein sequence: CASSLVVGETKYF.

CDR3: CASSALAPEQFF. Here the CDR3 DNA reads TGTGCCAGCTCAGCCCTAGCCCCTGAGCAGTTCTTC. The chain uses TRBV18 and TRBJ2-1, with a weak D call TRBD2 (5 bases). The CDR3 is 12 residues long. Trimming took off 5 bases at V and 9 bases at J, with 11 bases between the two ends. The germline V gene encodes CDR1 KGHSH and CDR2 LQKENI.

This sequence joins TRBV20-1 and TRBJ2-7; TRBD2 matches 8 bases. With 4 bases clipped from V and 5 bases from J, the junction kept 10 bases outside the gene matches. Looked up from germline, CDR1 is DFQATT and CDR2 is SNEGSKA (reference sequence). The CDR3 is made up of 14 amino acids. The CDR3 region is CSAKGGAGGNEQYF. In DNA, the CDR3 is TGCAGTGCTAAAGGGGGGGCGGGAGGCAACGAGCAGTACTTC.

CDR3 bases: TGTGCCAGCAGTCCCTGGCGGGGAATGACTGAAGCTTTCTTT. It yields the protein CASSPWRGMTEAFF. V and J are TRBV27 and TRBJ1-1; D is unresolved. The germline gives CDR1 MNHEY, CDR2 SMNVEV (reference sequence). The CDR3 contains 14 residues. The V end lost 5 bases, the J end lost 5 bases, and 15 bases lay between the germline ends.

The V gene is TRBV15, the J gene TRBJ2-1; D is possibly TRBD2 (8 bases). Germline values: CDR1 LNHNV, CDR2 YYDKDF (reference sequence). Trimming left V 4 bases short and J 8 bases short, with 15 bases between. The CDR3 runs to 14 residues. This chain's CDR3 is CATSTRQGLDEQFF. The DNA for the CDR3 is TGTGCCACCAGCACCCGACAGGGACTAGATGAGCAGTTCTTC.

The J gene is TRBJ2-7, the V gene TRBV27; D call uncertain. V lost 2 bases, J lost 3 bases, and 8 bases lay in between. This CDR3 spans 13 amino acids. The germline V gene encodes CDR1 MNHEY and CDR2 SMNVEV (reference sequence). The CDR3 reads CASSLAFNYEQYF. CDR3 nucleotides: TGTGCCAGCAGTTTAGCTTTCAACTACGAGCAGTACTTC.

CDR3 sequence (DNA): TGTGCCAGCAGCTCCGCACTACTGCTCGGGGAGCTGTTTTTT. The encoded protein is CASSSALLLGELFF. The J gene is TRBJ2-2, the V gene TRBV7-9; D is unresolved. Germline V gene data show CDR1 as SEHNR and CDR2 as FQNEAQ (reference sequence). CDR3 length: 14 residues. Trimming shortened V by 4 bases and J by 7 bases, and 13 bases separated the two germline ends.

The chain joins TRBV12-3 or TRBV12-4 to TRBJ1-1; tentatively, D is TRBD1 (5 bases). Deletions cut 6 bases from V and 1 base from J, with 15 bases between. This CDR3 comprises 15 residues. The CDR3 loop is CASSTPDSGNTEAFF. CDR3 bases: TGTGCCAGCAGCACCCCAGACAGCGGGAACACTGAAGCTTTCTTT.

This sequence joins TRBV24-1 and TRBJ2-3; 7 bases match TRBD1. Germline CDR1 and CDR2: KGHDR and SFDVKD. This CDR3 region has 18 residues. V dropped 2 bases and J dropped 0; count of bases not matched to a gene: 10. In DNA, the CDR3 is TGTGCCACCAGTGATTCTACGAATCAGGGGGAAAGCACAGATACGCAGTATTTT. Translation: CATSDSTNQGESTDTQYF.

Comments on this clonotype: Germline is not matched at one junction end, which may reflect a read error. The chain combines TRBV11-3 with TRBJ2-7; 9 bases agree with TRBD2. Germline lookup yields CDR1 SGHNT and CDR2 YENEEA. The CDR3 contains 19 residues. The CDR3 loop reads CASSFSSSGRPPSSYEQYF. The CDR3 region has the DNA TGTGCAAGCAGCTTCTCATCCAGCGGGAGGCCTCCCAGCTCCTACGAGCAGTACTTC. The full variable domain, in which reference TRBV11-3 and TRBJ2-7 provide the parts outside the CDR3, is EAGVVQSPRYKIIEKKQPVAFWCNPISGHNTLYWYLQNLGQGPELLIRYENEEAVDDSQLPKDRFSAERLKGVDSTLKIQPAELGDSAVYLCASSFSSSGRPPSSYEQYFGPGTRLTVT.

CDR3 loop: CASSYNGRPGDTQYF. As DNA, the CDR3 is TGTGCCAGCAGTTATAACGGGAGGCCGGGAGATACGCAGTATTTT. The chain carries TRBV6-5 and TRBJ2-3, with 7 bases lining up with TRBD2. Germline lookup yields CDR1 MNHEY and CDR2 SVGAGI. The CDR3 totals 15 residues. J gave up 5 bases and V 3 bases, and 8 bases lay outside the gene matches.

The rearrangement joins TRBV28 to TRBJ2-5; D might be TRBD1 (5 bases). V was trimmed by 5 bases and J by 4 bases, leaving 8 bases between them. This CDR3 has 12 residues. Germline V lookup: CDR1 MDHEN, CDR2 SYDVKM. The CDR3 DNA reads TGTGCCAGCAGTCGACAGTCAGAGACCCAGTACTTC. Protein product: CASSRQSETQYF.

V usage is TRBV7-9 and J usage is TRBJ2-2, with unresolved D. This CDR3 region has 16 residues. V lost 5 bases, J lost 7 bases, and 20 bases lay in between. CDR1 SEHNR and CDR2 FQNEAQ come from the germline V gene (reference sequence). This CDR3 reads CASSTSIGAALGELFF. For the CDR3, the DNA is TGTGCCAGCAGCACAAGTATAGGAGCCGCCCTCGGGGAGCTGTTTTTT.

The rearrangement links TRBV27 to TRBJ2-7; D may match TRBD1 or TRBD2 (5 bases each). The CDR3 is 14 residues long. Germline CDR1 reads MNHEY; CDR2 reads SMNVEV (reference sequence). V lost 7 bases and J 3 bases, leaving 16 bases between the germline ends. The CDR3 spells CASKPGTRVYEQYF. In nucleotides, the CDR3 is TGTGCCAGCAAGCCCGGGACGAGGGTCTACGAGCAGTACTTC.

The genes are TRBV2 and TRBJ1-5; D gene unclear. With 6 bases removed from V and 0 bases from J, the gap between germline ends came to 18 bases. Germline V lookup: CDR1 SNHLY, CDR2 FYNNEI. The CDR3 loop spans 17 amino acids. In nucleotides, the CDR3 is TGTGCCAGCAGGCCGCCGGTGGGGTGGCGTAGCAATCAGCCCCAGCATTTT. This gives the protein CASRPPVGWRSNQPQHF.

The genes are TRBV3-1 and TRBJ1-1; D is perhaps TRBD1 (5 bases). The germline CDR1 and CDR2 sequences are LGHDT and YNNKEL (reference sequence). Trimming removed 6 bases at V and 3 bases at J, with 14 bases between. The CDR3 runs 14 residues. CDR3 DNA: TGTGCCAGCAGAAGGGGCATTGGGGACACTGAAGCTTTCTTT. Translating gives CASRRGIGDTEAFF.

The V and J genes are TRBV29-1 and TRBJ2-1; D remains ambiguous. The V end was cut by 5 bases, the J end by 9 bases, with 14 bases between. Germline CDR1 SQVTM, CDR2 ANQGSEA. The CDR3 contains 12 residues. The chain's CDR3 is CSVLQALGEQFF. The CDR3 bases are TGCAGCGTTCTTCAGGCCCTCGGTGAGCAGTTCTTC.

This sequence joins TRBV12-3 or TRBV12-4 and TRBJ1-4; the D is unclear. Trimming took off 6 bases at V and 8 bases at J, with 7 bases between the two ends. This CDR3 has 11 amino acids. The CDR3 DNA reads as TGTGCCAGCAGGACTGCAGAAAAACTGTTTTTT. Translation: CASRTAEKLFF.

This chain joins TRBV12-3 or TRBV12-4 and TRBJ1-2, with 8 bases aligning to TRBD1. The CDR3 runs to 13 residues. V lost 5 bases, J lost 8 bases, and 7 bases stayed unmatched. CDR3 sequence: CASSPQGARGYTF. The CDR3 DNA reads as TGTGCCAGCAGTCCCCAGGGGGCGAGGGGCTACACCTTC.